This passage covers 25 T cell receptor beta chains from one sample sequenced in a study of blood T cell repertoires in COVID-19. Data came from immunoSEQ multiplex PCR; TCRdb stores just in-frame clones and leaves some out. The repertoire has about 250,000 clones, about four fifths of them found once; the top ten carry about 9%. Material for sequencing was peripheral blood. Source of these receptors: an elderly man with acute or convalescent COVID-19.

The rearrangement uses TRBV18 and TRBJ2-2; 9 nucleotides agree with TRBD1. The germline CDR1 and CDR2 sequences are KGHSH and LQKENI. The V gene end was trimmed by 3 bases and the J gene end by 6 bases; junction bases not matched to a gene: 8. The CDR3 is made up of 16 amino acids. The CDR3 nucleotides read TGTGCCAGCTCACCCCTGACAGGGGGTTCGGCCGGGGAGCTGTTTTTT. Protein product: CASSPLTGGSAGELFF.

The rearrangement joins TRBV19 to TRBJ2-7, with a tentative D call TRBD1 (5 bases). This CDR3 has 13 amino acids. With 5 bases removed from V and 5 bases from J, the gap between germline ends came to 13 bases. The germline V gene has CDR1 LNHDA and CDR2 SQIVND (reference sequence). In DNA form, the CDR3 reads TGTGCCAGTAGTGTCCCAGGGTCCCACGAGCAGTACTTC. The encoded protein is CASSVPGSHEQYF.

The chain couples TRBV5-1 to TRBJ2-7; D may be TRBD1 (6 bases). Germline V CDR1 and CDR2: SGHRS, YFSETQ. Trimming stripped 4 bases from V and 2 bases from J, with 10 bases between. The CDR3 has 13 amino acids. The CDR3 bases are TGCGCCAGCAGCCCCCGGGACACCTACGAGCAGTACTTC. Amino acids: CASSPRDTYEQYF. The variable domain in full, with the rest retrieved from reference TRBV5-1 and TRBJ2-7, is KAGVTQTPRYLIKTRGQQVTLSCSPISGHRSVSWYQQTPGQGLQFLFEYFSETQRNKGNFPGRFSGRQFSNSRSEMNVSTLELGDSALYLCASSPRDTYEQYFGPGTRLTVT.

The CDR3: CASSPQGFAYGYTF. As DNA, the CDR3 is TGTGCCAGTAGTCCACAGGGGTTCGCCTATGGCTACACCTTC. The J gene is TRBJ1-2, the V gene TRBV19, with TRBD1 identical over 7 bases. The CDR3 length is 14 residues. Germline V gives CDR1 LNHDA, CDR2 SQIVND (reference sequence). V shed 5 bases, J shed 4 bases, and the junction held 7 bases outside the gene matches.

V and J are TRBV3-1 (or the pseudogene TRBV3-2) and TRBJ1-2; D is undetermined. The V end lost 7 bases, the J end lost 8 bases, and 17 bases lay between the germline ends. The CDR3 has 13 amino acids. Germline V lookup: CDR1 LGHDT, CDR2 YNNKEL (reference sequence). In DNA, the CDR3 is TGTGCCAGCATGCCCGGAGTCCTTGGAGGCTACACCTTC. Its translation is CASMPGVLGGYTF.

The chain links TRBV7-9 to TRBJ1-3, with D unclear. The CDR3 consists of 15 residues. CDR1 is SEHNR, CDR2 FQNEAQ, per germline (reference sequence). Trimming shortened V by 1 base and J by 0 bases, and 7 bases separated the two germline ends. The CDR3 bases are TGTGCCAGCAGCTTAGTCGAGGTCTCTGGAAACACCATATATTTT. Translating gives CASSLVEVSGNTIYF.

V and J are TRBV12-3 or TRBV12-4 and TRBJ2-7, with a possible D match to TRBD1 (6 bases). V lost 5 bases, J lost 1 base, and 9 bases lay in between. The CDR3 has 13 residues. The CDR3 region is CASSLGTSYEQYF. The CDR3 DNA is TGTGCCAGCAGTCTTGGGACATCCTACGAGCAGTACTTC.

This clone was picked up one time. The J gene is TRBJ1-2, the V gene TRBV19; D might be TRBD1 (5 bases). Germline CDR1 is LNHDA and CDR2 is SQIVND (reference sequence). This CDR3 comprises 15 residues. V gave up 4 bases and J gave up 8 bases, with 20 bases separating them. The CDR3 loop is CASSRRGLAPGGYTF. CDR3 bases: TGTGCCAGTAGTAGAAGGGGCCTCGCCCCAGGGGGCTACACCTTC. The complete variable domain, with remaining parts taken from reference TRBV19 and TRBJ1-2, reads DGGITQSPKYLFRKEGQNVTLSCEQNLNHDAMYWYRQDPGQGLRLIYYSQIVNDFQKGDIAEGYSVSREKKESFPLTVTSAQKNPTAFYLCASSRRGLAPGGYTFGSGTRLTVV.

The V call is TRBV2, the J call TRBJ2-2; possible D gene TRBD1, 6 bases. The CDR3 loop spans 13 amino acids. Trimming shortened V by 6 bases and J by 2 bases, and 7 bases separated the two germline ends. The germline gives CDR1 SNHLY, CDR2 FYNNEI. CDR3 protein: CASRGTNTGELFF. CDR3 DNA: TGTGCCAGCAGGGGGACAAACACCGGGGAGCTGTTTTTT.

This clone was seen only once. The rearrangement links TRBV7-9 to TRBJ1-4; D uncertain. V dropped 5 bases and J dropped 8 bases, with 18 bases sitting between them. This CDR3 comprises 15 residues. Germline V gene sequence: CDR1 SEHNR, CDR2 FQNEAQ (reference sequence). This CDR3 is CASSPADILNEKLFF. In DNA form, the CDR3 reads TGTGCCAGCAGCCCAGCCGACATACTGAACGAAAAACTGTTTTTT.

This clone was seen a few times. The chain carries TRBV10-2 and TRBJ2-7, with TRBD2 matching 7 bases. CDR3 length equals 14 residues. V lost 8 bases to trimming and J lost 2 bases; unmatched junction nucleotides: 9. The germline V gene has CDR1 WSHSY and CDR2 SAAADI. DNA for the CDR3: TGCGCCAGCGGGTTGGGAGGGATAGCCTACGAGCAGTACTTC. Amino acid sequence: CASGLGGIAYEQYF.

The chain employs TRBV29-1 and TRBJ1-1; D may be TRBD1 (6 bases). The CDR3 sequence is 15 residues long. Germline V gene data show CDR1 as SQVTM and CDR2 as ANQGSEA. The V end was cut by 5 bases, the J end by 3 bases, with 19 bases between. The CDR3 spells CSVRAWGGRDTEAFF. As DNA, the CDR3 is TGCAGCGTTAGAGCCTGGGGGGGCAGAGACACTGAAGCTTTCTTT.

This clone has a single count. The chain recombines TRBV9 with TRBJ1-6; 8 nucleotides match TRBD1. Trimming removed 4 bases from V and 10 bases from J; junction bases left unmatched: 10. This CDR3 region has 15 residues. Germline CDR1 is SGDLS and CDR2 is YYNGEE. The CDR3 coding sequence is TGTGCCAGCAGCTTCCTGGACAGGGCCCTATCACCCCTCCACTTT. This sequence encodes CASSFLDRALSPLHF.

This chain connects TRBV6-5 to TRBJ2-7, with a weak D call TRBD1 (6 bases). The germline V gene encodes CDR1 MNHEY and CDR2 SVGAGI. The CDR3 extends over 14 amino acids. The V end lost 6 bases, the J end lost 2 bases, and 14 bases lay between the germline ends. The DNA of the CDR3 is TGTGCCAGCAGCCTAAACAGGGTAACCTACGAGCAGTACTTC. Residues: CASSLNRVTYEQYF.

The chain links TRBV6-4 to TRBJ2-1; 9 positions match TRBD1. V shed 4 bases, J shed 7 bases, and the junction held 2 bases outside the gene matches. The CDR3 contains 13 residues. Germline V gene sequence: CDR1 MRHNA, CDR2 SNTAGT. The CDR3 DNA follows: TGTGCCAGCAGTGGACAGGGGGGGAATGAGCAGTTCTTC. Amino acids: CASSGQGGNEQFF.

V is TRBV30 and J is TRBJ1-4, with TRBD1 matching over 7 bases. There are 12 residues in the CDR3. The germline V gene encodes CDR1 GTSNPN and CDR2 SVGIG (reference sequence). The junction had 9 bases not matched to a gene; V was cut back by 1 base and J by 16 bases. The CDR3 loop is CAWSATSGTAFF. CDR3 bases: TGTGCCTGGAGTGCAACCTCCGGGACAGCGTTTTTT.

The chain has TRBV29-1 and TRBJ1-3; no definite D call. This CDR3 spans 14 amino acids. In germline, CDR1 is SQVTM, CDR2 ANQGSEA. V lost 3 bases and J 0 bases, leaving 9 bases between the germline ends. CDR3 nucleotide sequence: TGCAGCGTTGAGGGGAGCCCCTCTGGAAACACCATATATTTT. Protein sequence: CSVEGSPSGNTIYF.

This clone came up a few times. The chain employs TRBV7-9 and TRBJ1-1; 7 nucleotides match TRBD1. The CDR3 totals 13 residues. With 6 bases clipped from V and 4 bases from J, the junction kept 5 bases outside the gene matches. Germline V lookup: CDR1 SEHNR, CDR2 FQNEAQ (reference sequence). This CDR3 is CASRGPGGTEAFF. Here the CDR3 DNA reads TGTGCCAGCAGGGGTCCAGGGGGCACTGAAGCTTTCTTT.

The gene calls are TRBV24-1 and TRBJ2-5; 7 bases are shared with TRBD1. CDR1 is KGHDR and CDR2 is SFDVKD in the germline V gene. CDR3 length: 13 amino acids. J was trimmed by 4 bases and V by 6 bases; bases with no gene match: 4. CDR3 sequence: CATSPRGIETQYF. The CDR3 coding sequence is TGTGCCACCAGTCCCAGGGGGATAGAGACCCAGTACTTC.

The J gene is TRBJ2-1, the V gene TRBV19, with 7 positions matching TRBD2. V gave up 3 bases and J gave up 6 bases; unmatched junction bases: 5. Germline assignment: CDR1 LNHDA and CDR2 SQIVND (reference sequence). The CDR3 totals 14 residues. The CDR3: CASSIGTISNEQFF. CDR3 in DNA: TGTGCCAGTAGTATCGGGACTATCAGCAATGAGCAGTTCTTC.

The gene calls are TRBV4-1 and TRBJ2-1; tentative D call: TRBD1 (5 bases). Germline loops: CDR1 MGHRA, CDR2 YSYEKL. This CDR3 has 17 amino acids. The V end lost 0 bases, the J end lost 4 bases, and 16 bases lay between the germline ends. CDR3 region: CASSQDGLGGAYNEQFF. Here the CDR3 DNA reads TGCGCCAGCAGCCAAGACGGGTTGGGTGGGGCATACAATGAGCAGTTCTTC.

The rearrangement uses TRBV28 and TRBJ1-3, with D unresolved. The CDR3 extends over 16 amino acids. V shed 4 bases and J shed 0 bases, with 13 bases lying between them. Per the germline V gene, CDR1 is MDHEN and CDR2 is SYDVKM. The CDR3 here is CASSSGGLSSGNTIYF. As DNA, the CDR3 is TGTGCCAGCAGTTCAGGAGGCCTCAGCTCTGGAAACACCATATATTTT.

The chain links TRBV18 to TRBJ1-2; tentative D call: TRBD1 (5 bases). This CDR3 is built from 14 residues. Germline CDR1 and CDR2: KGHSH and LQKENI. With 0 bases removed from V and 7 bases from J, the gap between germline ends came to 12 bases. Here the CDR3 reads CASSPPSQRGGYTF. CDR3 nucleotide sequence: TGTGCCAGCTCACCACCTTCACAAAGGGGTGGCTACACCTTC.

J is TRBJ2-7 and V is TRBV10-3; TRBD1 aligns across 8 bases. The germline V gene has CDR1 ENHRY and CDR2 SYGVKD. The CDR3 contains 14 residues. Germline trimming cut 4 bases from V and 3 bases from J; bases unmatched to any gene: 5. CDR3 region: CAISGQTGDYEQYF. The CDR3 region has the DNA TGTGCCATCAGTGGTCAGACAGGGGACTACGAGCAGTACTTC.

J is TRBJ1-2 and V is TRBV5-1; 8 nucleotides line up with TRBD1. CDR1 and CDR2 (germline): SGHRS, YFSETQ. The CDR3 consists of 15 residues. Trimming at V came to 1 base and at J to 1 base, leaving 3 bases not matched to a gene. The CDR3 here is CASSLLQGVNYGYTF. The CDR3 DNA sequence: TGCGCCAGCAGCTTGCTACAGGGGGTTAACTATGGCTACACCTTC.